Ten or more counts support the clone carrying this TCR beta chain. The target antigen is unknown. The data were obtained in a study of spatial heterogeneity in lung cancer. Study results and caveats: There were more appearances of ubiquitous expanded tumor TCRs in blood at resection than at follow-up.

TCRdb ran MiXCR on the 5' RACE reads and lists one entry per CDR3 protein. The sample yields tens of thousands of distinct CDR3 sequences, 7.4% seen once. The CDR3 length is 15 residues. CDR1 is MNHEY, CDR2 SMNVEV, per germline (reference sequence). Time point in this sample: blood at routine non-recurrence follow-up after resection. In each case, whole RNA from tumor, nontumor lung or frozen PBMC was sequenced unsorted. The sequenced sample was PBMCs, obtained at follow-up. This receptor was taken from a female donor with early-stage non-small cell lung cancer. The chain employs TRBV27 and TRBJ2-2, with D possibly being TRBD2 (5 bases). The CDR3 protein is CAGGLLPLNTGELFF. Written as DNA, the CDR3 is TGTGCAGGCGGGCTCCTGCCCCTCAACACCGGGGAGCTGTTTTTT.